The next 6 T cell receptor beta chains were all read from a single sample in a study of blood T cell repertoires in COVID-19. TCRdb keeps only in-frame clones here, not all; method: immunoSEQ multiplex PCR. The data show fewer than 200,000 clones, with 65% to 85% seen just once and roughly 18% held by the top ten. Sequenced: peripheral blood. These receptors all come from a woman aged 70-85 years who had recovered from COVID-19.

The V call is TRBV9, the J call TRBJ1-2, with D possibly matching TRBD1 (6 bases). The CDR3 length is 13 residues. Trimming shortened V by 3 bases and J by 9 bases, and 15 bases separated the two germline ends. The germline CDR1 and CDR2 sequences are SGDLS and YYNGEE. CDR3 loop: CASSATGSGRYTF. The CDR3 DNA sequence: TGTGCCAGCAGCGCCACAGGGTCGGGCCGCTACACCTTC.

This chain uses TRBV19 with TRBJ1-1; maybe TRBD1 (5 bases). Trimming cost V 4 bases and J 3 bases, with 15 bases left between them. CDR3 length: 15 amino acids. Per the germline V gene, CDR1 is LNHDA and CDR2 is SQIVND (reference sequence). CDR3 sequence (DNA): TGTGCCAGTAGTACGGGGGTGGTTTTCGACACTGAAGCTTTCTTT. It yields the protein CASSTGVVFDTEAFF. The entire variable domain, with the rest obtained from reference TRBV19 and TRBJ1-1, is as follows: DGGITQSPKYLFRKEGQNVTLSCEQNLNHDAMYWYRQDPGQGLRLIYYSQIVNDFQKGDIAEGYSVSREKKESFPLTVTSAQKNPTAFYLCASSTGVVFDTEAFFGQGTRLTVV.

The chain combines TRBV5-8 with TRBJ1-1, with 7 bases that match TRBD1. CDR3 length: 14 amino acids. V lost 1 base, J lost 3 bases, and 3 bases stayed unmatched. Germline V gives CDR1 SGHTS, CDR2 YDEGEE. The CDR3 DNA is TGTGCCAGCAGCTTGACAGGGGTGGACACTGAAGCTTTCTTT. Translation gives CASSLTGVDTEAFF.

The chain employs TRBV7-9 and TRBJ2-7, with D perhaps matching TRBD2 (6 bases). Germline loops: CDR1 SEHNR, CDR2 FQNEAQ (reference sequence). Trimming shortened V by 1 base and J by 7 bases, and 14 bases separated the two germline ends. The CDR3 loop spans 14 amino acids. CDR3 sequence (DNA): TGTGCCAGCAGCTTAGGTGGCAGGGCGGGGGAGCAGTACTTC. It is translated as CASSLGGRAGEQYF.

As regards this clone: Its ends do not fully match the called genes, so a read error is possible. V usage is TRBV7-2 and J usage is TRBJ2-3, with 7 nucleotides matching TRBD2. Germline V lookup: CDR1 SGHTA, CDR2 FQGNSA. The CDR3 loop spans 14 amino acids. The CDR3 spells CASSLAAGPDTQYF. In nucleotides, the CDR3 is TGTGCCAGCAGCCTAGCGGCGGGTCCAGATACGCAGTATTTT.

The chain links TRBV19 to TRBJ2-7; maybe TRBD2 (5 bases). The CDR3 is 12 residues long. Germline-derived CDR1 and CDR2 are LNHDA and SQIVND (reference sequence). V was clipped by 9 bases and J by 6 bases, with 15 bases between them. CDR3 in DNA: TGTGCCAGCCGCCGCCAGAGCGGCGAGCAGTACTTC. This sequence encodes CASRRQSGEQYF.